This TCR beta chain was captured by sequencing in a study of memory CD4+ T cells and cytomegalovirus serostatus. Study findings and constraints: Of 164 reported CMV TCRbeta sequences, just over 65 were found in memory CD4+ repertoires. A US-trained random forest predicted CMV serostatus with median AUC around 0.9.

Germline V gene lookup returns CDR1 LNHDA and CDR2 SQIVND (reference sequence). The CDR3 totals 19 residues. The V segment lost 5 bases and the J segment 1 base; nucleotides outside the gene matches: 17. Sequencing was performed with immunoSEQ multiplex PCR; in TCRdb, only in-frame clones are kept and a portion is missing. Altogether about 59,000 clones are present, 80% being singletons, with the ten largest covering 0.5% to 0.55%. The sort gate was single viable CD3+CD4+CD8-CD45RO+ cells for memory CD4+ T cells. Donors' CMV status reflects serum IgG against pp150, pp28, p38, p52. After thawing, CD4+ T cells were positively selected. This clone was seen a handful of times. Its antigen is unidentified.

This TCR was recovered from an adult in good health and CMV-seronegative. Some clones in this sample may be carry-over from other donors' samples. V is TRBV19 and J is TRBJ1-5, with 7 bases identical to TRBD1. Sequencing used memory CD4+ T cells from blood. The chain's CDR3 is CASSLSRRQGRGSNQPQHF. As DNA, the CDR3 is TGTGCCAGTAGTCTCTCGCGGAGACAGGGCAGGGGAAGCAATCAGCCCCAGCATTTT.